These 18 T cell receptor beta chains were sequenced from one sample in a study of shared clonotypes between healthy human individuals. Here immunoSEQ multiplex PCR was the method, and the copy in TCRdb shows in-frame clones only, minus some. The table lists around 1.6 million clones, approximately 98% of them singletons. Sequences were obtained from naive CD4+ T cells sorted from blood. Noted subset: CD45RA+ positively selected. All receptors come from a man aged 30 to 39 in good health.

The J gene is TRBJ2-7, the V gene TRBV30; TRBD2 matches 7 bases. The CDR3 totals 16 residues. Germline CDR1 and CDR2: GTSNPN and SVGIG (reference sequence). J lost 5 bases, V lost 1 base, and 14 bases had no gene match. CDR3 residues: CAWSAYLVGGPNEQYF. For the CDR3, the DNA is TGTGCCTGGAGTGCCTACCTAGTGGGAGGGCCCAACGAGCAGTACTTC.

The CDR3 region is CASSVDTHSYEQYF. CDR3 DNA: TGCGCCAGCTCAGTCGATACACACTCCTACGAGCAGTACTTC. This sequence joins TRBV5-1 and TRBJ2-7; D remains ambiguous. Germline-derived CDR1 and CDR2 are SGHRS and YFSETQ. V was clipped by 7 bases and J by 0 bases, with 14 bases between them. CDR3 length equals 14 residues.

DNA of the CDR3: TGTGCCAGTAGTATACGGGGGACAGGGGGAAATTCCGAGCAGTACTTC. It yields the protein CASSIRGTGGNSEQYF. This chain uses TRBV19 with TRBJ2-7; 11 bases fit TRBD1. CDR1 is LNHDA, CDR2 SQIVND, per germline (reference sequence). CDR3 length equals 16 residues. The V segment lost 2 bases and the J segment 6 bases; nucleotides outside the gene matches: 9.

The chain joins TRBV5-5 to TRBJ2-7; D gene ambiguous. Germline V lookup: CDR1 SGHKS, CDR2 YYEKEE (reference sequence). Trimming removed 1 base from V and 2 bases from J, with 13 bases in between. This CDR3 contains 15 residues. The CDR3 here is CASSLTAAQPYEQYF. DNA for the CDR3: TGTGCCAGCAGCTTGACGGCGGCCCAACCCTACGAGCAGTACTTC.

This clone appeared once. The genes are TRBV5-1 and TRBJ2-3, with 8 bases matching TRBD2. This CDR3 is built from 15 residues. Per the germline V gene, CDR1 is SGHRS and CDR2 is YFSETQ. Trimming cost V 1 base and J 5 bases; bases outside gene matches: 6. The CDR3 DNA follows: TGCGCCAGCAGCTTGATAGCGGGACGGGGAGATACGCAGTATTTT. This encodes CASSLIAGRGDTQYF.

This rearrangement joins TRBV7-8 to TRBJ2-7; TRBD1 matches at 7 bases. With 3 bases clipped from V and 5 bases from J, the junction kept 7 bases outside the gene matches. In germline, CDR1 is SGHVS, CDR2 FQNEAQ. This CDR3 is 14 amino acids long. The CDR3 DNA reads TGTGCCAGCAGCTTCCGGGACAGCCTTAACGAGCAGTACTTC. This sequence encodes CASSFRDSLNEQYF.

The chain recombines TRBV11-2 with TRBJ2-7, with D perhaps TRBD1 (5 bases). Germline CDR1 SGHAT, CDR2 FQNNGV. The CDR3 sequence is 15 residues long. V lost 0 bases and J lost 3, with 12 bases in between. The CDR3 nucleotides read TGTGCCAGCAGCTTAGAAGGTCAGCAGGGCTACGAGCAGTACTTC. Residues: CASSLEGQQGYEQYF.

This chain connects TRBV6-1 to TRBJ2-2, with 9 bases matching TRBD1. The V gene end was trimmed by 4 bases and the J gene end by 8 bases; junction bases not matched to a gene: 8. The CDR3 runs to 15 residues. Germline V gene sequence: CDR1 MNHNS, CDR2 SASEGT. The CDR3 loop reads CASSVLDRGGGELFF. The DNA of the CDR3 is TGTGCCAGCAGTGTCTTGGACAGGGGTGGGGGGGAGCTGTTTTTT.

This chain connects TRBV11-2 to TRBJ2-1; D may be TRBD1 or TRBD2 (5 bases each). Germline V gene sequence: CDR1 SGHAT, CDR2 FQNNGV. CDR3 size: 15 residues. V was trimmed by 5 bases and J by 5 bases, leaving 16 bases between them. The CDR3 sequence: CASSTPGRNHNEQFF. CDR3 bases: TGTGCCAGCAGCACTCCGGGACGGAATCACAATGAGCAGTTCTTC.

The rearrangement uses TRBV9 and TRBJ1-2; unclear D gene. The V end lost 2 bases, the J end lost 2 bases, and 7 bases lay between the germline ends. The CDR3 length is 13 residues. Germline V gene sequence: CDR1 SGDLS, CDR2 YYNGEE. Here the CDR3 DNA reads TGTGCCAGCAGCGTCGGGGAAAACTATGGCTACACCTTC. Translation gives CASSVGENYGYTF. The full variable domain, in which reference TRBV9 and TRBJ1-2 provide the parts outside the CDR3, is DSGVTQTPKHLITATGQRVTLRCSPRSGDLSVYWYQQSLDQGLQFLIQYYNGEERAKGNILERFSAQQFPDLHSELNLSSLELGDSALYFCASSVGENYGYTFGSGTRLTVV.

This chain connects TRBV7-6 to TRBJ1-1; 9 positions match TRBD1. V dropped 4 bases and J dropped 1; count of bases not matched to a gene: 10. This CDR3 has 17 residues. CDR1 and CDR2 from the germline V gene are SGHVS and FNYEAQ. The CDR3 protein is CASSSYRATGGNTEAFF. DNA for the CDR3: TGTGCCAGCAGCTCCTACCGGGCGACAGGGGGGAACACTGAAGCTTTCTTT.

V gene TRBV5-1 combines with J gene TRBJ2-7, with TRBD1 as a possible D gene (6 bases). This CDR3 spans 13 amino acids. V was pared by 3 bases and J by 3 bases, with 10 bases between. Germline V gene data show CDR1 as SGHRS and CDR2 as YFSETQ. CDR3 in amino acids: CASSSRDNYEQYF. The CDR3 region has the DNA TGCGCCAGCAGCTCCCGGGACAACTACGAGCAGTACTTC.

This clone was detected only once. This rearrangement joins TRBV5-1 to TRBJ2-7; D possibly corresponds to TRBD1 (6 bases). The CDR3 covers 14 residues. CDR1 and CDR2 (germline): SGHRS, YFSETQ. Written as DNA, the CDR3 is TGCGCTCCTACCCCCCTGGACAGCTCCTACGAGCAGTACTTC. This sequence encodes CAPTPLDSSYEQYF.

The chain employs TRBV30 and TRBJ1-2; D not certain. This CDR3 contains 13 residues. Trimming removed 2 bases from V and 2 bases from J, with 9 bases in between. The germline gives CDR1 GTSNPN, CDR2 SVGIG (reference sequence). CDR3 nucleotides: TGTGCCTGGAGTCTGGGGTCGAACTATGGCTACACCTTC. Protein product: CAWSLGSNYGYTF.

The genes are TRBV9 and TRBJ2-1; D remains ambiguous. The CDR3 runs 15 residues. Trimming took off 4 bases at V and 8 bases at J, with 19 bases between the two ends. The V gene's germline CDR1 is SGDLS and CDR2 YYNGEE. In DNA, the CDR3 is TGTGCCAGCAGCCCCTGGGCCAACTCGGGCCATGAGCAGTTCTTC. Protein sequence: CASSPWANSGHEQFF.

The chain carries TRBV5-1 and TRBJ2-1, with 8 bases lining up with TRBD2. V trimming: 0 bases; J trimming: 6 bases; junction bases outside the gene matches: 5. The CDR3 sequence is 15 residues long. The V gene's germline CDR1 is SGHRS and CDR2 YFSETQ. The CDR3 protein is CASSLDGRVGNEQFF. CDR3 nucleotide sequence: TGCGCCAGCAGCTTGGACGGGAGGGTTGGCAATGAGCAGTTCTTC.

This clone showed up just once. V is TRBV19 and J is TRBJ1-1; D is ambiguous. The CDR3 is 16 residues long. From germline, CDR1 is LNHDA and CDR2 SQIVND (reference sequence). V shed 5 bases and J shed 4 bases, with 20 bases lying between them. The CDR3 nucleotides are TGTGCCAGTAGTTCCCCGCGTCCACAGTGGAGCACTGAAGCTTTCTTT. This encodes CASSSPRPQWSTEAFF.

The rearrangement joins TRBV5-1 to TRBJ1-2; D remains unclear. V was clipped by 4 bases and J by 2 bases, with 12 bases between them. The germline gives CDR1 SGHRS, CDR2 YFSETQ. This CDR3 is 14 amino acids long. The CDR3 region has the DNA TGCGCCAGCAGCCCTCAACCTGAAAACTATGGCTACACCTTC. Its protein product is CASSPQPENYGYTF. Using reference TRBV5-1 and TRBJ1-2 for the parts outside the CDR3, the full variable domain is KAGVTQTPRYLIKTRGQQVTLSCSPISGHRSVSWYQQTPGQGLQFLFEYFSETQRNKGNFPGRFSGRQFSNSRSEMNVSTLELGDSALYLCASSPQPENYGYTFGSGTRLTVV.